Below are 8 T cell receptor beta chains sequenced from a single sample in a study of response to subunit inactivated influenza vaccine. One entry per CDR3 protein results from TCRdb running MiXCR on the RT-PCR reads. The sample holds about 540,000 distinct CDR3 sequences, 20% to 25% seen once. This same sample was also taken into another study, of T cells expressing NK-cell markers. That paper notes: UMIs were included in TCR beta cDNA generated by 5'RACE template switching.

The sequences come from CD4+ T cells sorted from PBMCs, collected 11 to 12 days after vaccination. These TCRs come from a man in his fifties or sixties who received an inactivated influenza vaccine.

The chain combines TRBV29-1 with TRBJ2-7; 16 nucleotides agree with TRBD2. V was clipped by 4 bases and J by 0 bases; unmatched bases: 3. CDR1 and CDR2 (germline): SQVTM, ANQGSEA. CDR3 length: 16 amino acids. CDR3 DNA: TGCAGCGTTGCGGGACTAGCGGGGGGGAGCTCCTACGAGCAGTACTTC. This encodes CSVAGLAGGSSYEQYF.

This chain connects TRBV3-1 to TRBJ1-5, with D possibly TRBD1 on 5 matching bases. The CDR3 extends over 14 amino acids. Germline V gene lookup returns CDR1 LGHDT and CDR2 YNNKEL (reference sequence). V shed 0 bases and J shed 8 bases, with 11 bases lying between them. CDR3 bases: TGTGCCAGCAGCCAAGAGAATAGGGGAAAGCCCCAGCATTTT. This codes for CASSQENRGKPQHF.

This clonotype appeared a few times. The chain joins TRBV7-9 to TRBJ2-5, with a tentative D call TRBD1 (5 bases). Germline CDR1 SEHNR, CDR2 FQNEAQ (reference sequence). The CDR3 runs 15 residues. Deletions cut 3 bases from V and 2 bases from J, with 13 bases between. The CDR3 DNA sequence: TGTGCCAGCAGCTTTGCTGGACATCAACAAGAGACCCAGTACTTC. Amino acids: CASSFAGHQQETQYF.

The chain couples TRBV11-2 to TRBJ2-3; possible D gene TRBD2, 7 bases. The germline V gene encodes CDR1 SGHAT and CDR2 FQNNGV. V was cut by 2 bases and J by 1 base, with 13 bases left in between. This CDR3 spans 16 amino acids. CDR3 nucleotides: TGTGCCAGCAGCTTATTGGGGGGGCACGGCACAGATACGCAGTATTTT. Residues: CASSLLGGHGTDTQYF.

The V gene is TRBV28, the J gene TRBJ2-3; D uncertain. The germline V and J ends were trimmed by 7 bases and 0 bases, with 8 bases remaining between them. The CDR3 has 13 residues. The germline CDR1 and CDR2 sequences are MDHEN and SYDVKM. The CDR3 reads CASKGRSTDTQYF. CDR3 nucleotide sequence: TGTGCCAGCAAAGGCAGAAGCACAGATACGCAGTATTTT.

The J gene is TRBJ1-5, the V gene TRBV12-3 or TRBV12-4; unclear D gene. The CDR3 covers 13 residues. V was shortened by 4 bases and J by 2 bases, with 6 bases between the two germline ends. CDR3 nucleotides: TGTGCCAGCAGTTACATCGGCAATCAGCCCCAGCATTTT. This translates into CASSYIGNQPQHF.

This clonotype was picked up many times. The chain is built from TRBV5-1 and TRBJ1-6; TRBD1 matches 10 bases. Germline V lookup: CDR1 SGHRS, CDR2 YFSETQ. This CDR3 is 16 amino acids long. The V gene end was trimmed by 4 bases and the J gene end by 7 bases; junction bases not matched to a gene: 8. The CDR3 reads CASSRGQGGVNSPLHF. Here the CDR3 DNA reads TGCGCCAGCAGCCGTGGACAGGGGGGAGTGAATTCACCCCTCCACTTT.

This clonotype has a single count. No conserved phenylalanine or tryptophan is present at the end of the CDR3, so a read error is the likely explanation. The chain recombines TRBV20-1 with TRBJ2-1; D remains unclear. CDR3 length equals 14 residues. Germline-derived CDR1 and CDR2 are DFQATT and SNEGSKA (reference sequence). V was pared by 5 bases and J by 1 base, with 12 bases between. The CDR3 sequence is CSASMPESYNEQFY. In nucleotides, the CDR3 is TGCAGTGCTTCCATGCCGGAATCCTACAATGAGCAGTTCTAC.